This note documents a single TCR beta chain sequence. Its antigen remains unidentified. The treatment is: oral pan-JAK inhibitor, 5-10 mg twice daily. The CDR3 extends over 14 amino acids. V shed 7 bases, J shed 5 bases, and the junction held 9 bases outside the gene matches. Germline V gene sequence: CDR1 SGHRS, CDR2 YFSETQ. These data belong to a study of CD8+ T cells in alopecia areata. Study-wide results and caveats: Scalp and blood retained many expanded lesional clones during tofacitinib. In scalp, tofacitinib significantly decreased clonality and expanded CD8+ clones among the top 100.

Extracted from the samples, RNA was reverse transcribed into cDNA to serve as the sequencing template. Repertoires were generated with immunoSEQ multiplex PCR, while TCRdb's copy carries only in-frame clones and drops some. The sample records under 150,000 clones, less than 70% being singletons. The source was CD4+ T cells sorted from blood, collected at week 24, from a patient treated with tofacitinib. The TCR was taken from a human donor with alopecia areata. The chain joins TRBV5-1 to TRBJ2-1, with 7 bases lining up with TRBD1. The CDR3 reads CASRIGTANNEQFF. The CDR3 coding sequence is TGCGCCAGCCGAATCGGGACAGCAAACAATGAGCAGTTCTTC.